One and the same sample provided the 15 T cell receptor beta chains below, sequenced in a study of cytomegalovirus exposure and HLA in healthy donors. In the PCR, 60 Vbeta and 13 Jbeta primers were used. This table comes from immunoSEQ multiplex PCR, and its TCRdb copy is limited to in-frame clones, with some not included. Among hundreds of thousands of clones, around 65% were seen once, and the ten largest hold 2% to 2.5%. The sample comprised PBMCs. The source is a female donor in good health and CMV-seronegative.

This clone was recorded a few times. The chain carries TRBV19 and TRBJ2-2, with D hard to call. The V and J ends lost 8 bases and 3 bases respectively, with 13 bases between them. Per the germline V gene, CDR1 is LNHDA and CDR2 is SQIVND (reference sequence). The CDR3 has 14 residues. CDR3 residues: CASPRVGYTGELFF. CDR3 coding DNA: TGTGCCAGTCCTCGGGTCGGTTACACCGGGGAGCTGTTTTTT. Based on the CDR3 plus reference TRBV19 and TRBJ2-2, the full variable domain is DGGITQSPKYLFRKEGQNVTLSCEQNLNHDAMYWYRQDPGQGLRLIYYSQIVNDFQKGDIAEGYSVSREKKESFPLTVTSAQKNPTAFYLCASPRVGYTGELFFGEGSRLTVL.

V usage is TRBV7-8 and J usage is TRBJ1-5; no reliable D call. CDR3 length equals 14 residues. Germline lookup yields CDR1 SGHVS and CDR2 FQNEAQ. The V gene lost 2 bases and the J gene lost 0 bases, with 5 bases spanning the gap. This chain's CDR3 is CASSLLISNQPQHF. CDR3 DNA sequence: TGTGCCAGCAGCTTACTTATTAGCAATCAGCCCCAGCATTTT.

The chain uses TRBV7-9 and TRBJ1-1; D call uncertain. The CDR3 is made up of 14 amino acids. Germline V gene sequence: CDR1 SEHNR, CDR2 FQNEAQ (reference sequence). V lost 2 bases, J lost 1 base, and 8 bases lay in between. CDR3 coding DNA: TGTGCCAGCAGCTTATTCTCAGAGAACACTGAAGCTTTCTTT. It codes for CASSLFSENTEAFF.

This clone was seen only once. CDR3 DNA: TGTGCCAGCAGCTTGGGACTCGGCAATGAGCAGTTCTTC. Its protein product is CASSLGLGNEQFF. The chain couples TRBV9 to TRBJ2-1, with D perhaps TRBD2 (6 bases). The CDR3 totals 13 residues. Between the trimmed V and J ends, which lost 4 bases and 6 bases, there was a span of 11 bases. Germline values: CDR1 SGDLS, CDR2 YYNGEE. The variable domain in full, completed from reference TRBV9 and TRBJ2-1, reads DSGVTQTPKHLITATGQRVTLRCSPRSGDLSVYWYQQSLDQGLQFLIQYYNGEERAKGNILERFSAQQFPDLHSELNLSSLELGDSALYFCASSLGLGNEQFFGPGTRLTVL.

The V call is TRBV9, the J call TRBJ2-1; 11 bases are a match to TRBD2. The CDR3 is made up of 15 amino acids. Germline assignment: CDR1 SGDLS and CDR2 YYNGEE. J lost 5 bases, V lost 4 bases, and 5 bases had no gene match. DNA of the CDR3: TGTGCCAGCAGCCCGGGACTAGCGGCGGACAATGAGCAGTTCTTC. It is translated as CASSPGLAADNEQFF.

The chain carries TRBV28 and TRBJ2-5, with 7 bases matching TRBD1. Germline values: CDR1 MDHEN, CDR2 SYDVKM. CDR3 length: 14 amino acids. V was clipped by 3 bases and J by 1 base; unmatched bases: 2. Here the CDR3 reads CASSLGQTQETQYF. In nucleotides, the CDR3 is TGTGCCAGCAGTTTGGGACAGACCCAAGAGACCCAGTACTTC.

This clone turned up a few times. This chain uses TRBV2 with TRBJ1-5; tentatively, D is TRBD1 (5 bases). This CDR3 has 16 amino acids. From germline, CDR1 is SNHLY and CDR2 FYNNEI. V lost 6 bases to trimming and J lost 7 bases, with 22 bases between them. CDR3 in amino acids: CASSPRAWGVKQPQHF. CDR3 DNA sequence: TGTGCCAGCAGCCCAAGGGCGTGGGGCGTGAAGCAGCCCCAGCATTTT.

V is TRBV6-1 and J is TRBJ1-5; possible D gene TRBD1, 5 bases. The CDR3 totals 13 residues. The V gene lost 4 bases and the J gene lost 6 bases, with 10 bases spanning the gap. The germline gives CDR1 MNHNS, CDR2 SASEGT. CDR3 sequence reads: CASSADTTQPQHF. DNA of the CDR3: TGTGCCAGCAGTGCGGACACAACTCAGCCCCAGCATTTT.

The chain carries TRBV4-1 and TRBJ2-3; no definite D call. This CDR3 spans 16 amino acids. Trimming took 4 bases from V and 0 from J, leaving 14 bases between them. Germline values: CDR1 MGHRA, CDR2 YSYEKL. CDR3 nucleotide sequence: TGCGCCAGCAGCCTAAGCACTACATCTAGCACAGATACGCAGTATTTT. Protein: CASSLSTTSSTDTQYF.

The CDR3 coding sequence is TGTGCCAGCAGTCCCGGGAGCCCTAACACTGAAGCTTTCTTT. Protein: CASSPGSPNTEAFF. The J gene is TRBJ1-1, the V gene TRBV27; D not resolved. The length of the CDR3 is 14 residues. Germline lookup yields CDR1 MNHEY and CDR2 SMNVEV (reference sequence). With 5 bases removed from V and 2 bases from J, the gap between germline ends came to 12 bases.

The V call is TRBV5-4, the J call TRBJ1-5; TRBD1 aligns across 11 bases. J lost 5 bases, V lost 4 bases, and 5 bases had no gene match. The CDR3 totals 15 residues. The germline V gene encodes CDR1 SGHNT and CDR2 YYREEE (reference sequence). In DNA form, the CDR3 reads TGTGCCAGCAGCCCAGGACAGGGGGCCCATCAGCCCCAGCATTTT. Its protein is CASSPGQGAHQPQHF.

The V and J genes are TRBV19 and TRBJ2-7; 7 bases agree with TRBD2. Germline CDR1 and CDR2: LNHDA and SQIVND (reference sequence). V trimming: 3 bases; J trimming: 3 bases; junction bases outside the gene matches: 8. The CDR3 consists of 15 residues. The CDR3 loop is CASSIGGSYLYEQYF. CDR3 coding DNA: TGTGCCAGTAGTATTGGCGGGAGTTACCTCTACGAGCAGTACTTC.

This clone was observed a handful of times. The CDR3 reads CASSFMGAGMETQYF. CDR3 DNA: TGTGCCAGCAGCTTCATGGGCGCGGGAATGGAGACCCAGTACTTC. V gene TRBV5-6 combines with J gene TRBJ2-5, with D perhaps TRBD2 (6 bases). The CDR3 is 15 residues long. CDR1 SGHDT and CDR2 YYEEEE come from the germline V gene. Trimming shortened V by 2 bases and J by 5 bases, and 16 bases separated the two germline ends.

This sequence joins TRBV7-9 and TRBJ1-1; D gene unclear. Germline CDR1 SEHNR, CDR2 FQNEAQ (reference sequence). The CDR3 totals 11 residues. The ends were cut back, 1 base at V and 10 bases at J, with 7 bases in the middle. DNA for the CDR3: TGTGCCAGCAGCTTAGTACGCGGAGCTTTCTTT. Protein sequence: CASSLVRGAFF.

The chain has TRBV6-5 and TRBJ2-3, with D possibly TRBD1 on 6 matching bases. Germline V lookup: CDR1 MNHEY, CDR2 SVGAGI. CDR3 length: 13 amino acids. V gave up 4 bases and J gave up 5 bases, with 10 bases separating them. This CDR3 reads CASSSGQRDTQYF. The CDR3 nucleotides read TGTGCCAGCAGTTCCGGACAGCGAGATACGCAGTATTTT.